Below, 17 T cell receptor beta chains from the same sample are listed, as sequenced in a study of CD8 T cells in Susac syndrome. RNA amounts of 0.5 to 1 ug underwent reverse transcription with random hexamers. TCRdb itself ran the immunoSEQ multiplex PCR reads through MiXCR, one entry per CDR3 protein. Of fewer than 200,000 distinct CDR3 sequences in the sample, around 93% were seen once. Sequenced sample: CD4+ T cells from PBMCs. The source is a human donor in good health.

The rearrangement joins TRBV12-3 or TRBV12-4 to TRBJ1-3, with D possibly TRBD1 on 6 matching bases. Trimming took off 0 bases at V and 0 bases at J, with 6 bases between the two ends. The CDR3 spans 15 residues. CDR3 in amino acids: CASSLAQGSGNTIYF. The CDR3 DNA sequence: TGTGCCAGCAGTTTAGCACAGGGCTCTGGAAACACCATATATTTT.

V is TRBV14 and J is TRBJ2-3, with a tentative D call TRBD2 (6 bases). The germline gives CDR1 SGHDN, CDR2 FVKESK. V was clipped by 4 bases and J by 3 bases, with 23 bases between them. This CDR3 is built from 18 residues. CDR3 bases: TGTGCCAGCAGCCGCAGGGCCCGCGGAGGGATAGGGACAGATACGCAGTATTTT. Protein sequence: CASSRRARGGIGTDTQYF.

The J gene is TRBJ1-1, the V gene TRBV6-6; D possibly corresponds to TRBD1 (5 bases). V lost 6 bases to trimming and J lost 0 bases, with 11 bases between them. The germline V gene has CDR1 MNHNY and CDR2 SVGAGI (reference sequence). The CDR3 loop spans 14 amino acids. CDR3 bases: TGTGCCAGCAGAACCGGGGGGGTGAACACTGAAGCTTTCTTT. Translated, it gives CASRTGGVNTEAFF.

This chain's CDR3 is CASSLWDRVVRTEAFF. The DNA for the CDR3 is TGTGCCAGCAGTCTTTGGGACAGGGTGGTACGCACTGAAGCTTTCTTT. This chain connects TRBV12-3 or TRBV12-4 to TRBJ1-1; TRBD1 matches at 9 bases. Trimming removed 5 bases from V and 4 bases from J; junction bases left unmatched: 11. The CDR3 loop spans 16 amino acids.

The CDR3 protein is CASSPNRETQYF. In DNA, the CDR3 is TGTGCCAGCAGCCCGAACAGAGAGACCCAGTACTTC. The rearrangement uses TRBV7-2 and TRBJ2-5; D remains unclear. The length of the CDR3 is 12 residues. Per the germline V gene, CDR1 is SGHTA and CDR2 is FQGNSA. Trimming took 5 bases from V and 4 from J, leaving 8 bases between them.

The genes are TRBV27 and TRBJ1-4, with no clear D. Trimming pared 3 bases from V and 2 bases from J, leaving 7 bases between. The CDR3 runs to 14 residues. In germline, CDR1 is MNHEY, CDR2 SMNVEV (reference sequence). The CDR3 bases are TGTGCCAGCAGTTTGGGCAGGACTAATGAAAAACTGTTTTTT. This encodes CASSLGRTNEKLFF.

The V call is TRBV9, the J call TRBJ2-3; maybe TRBD1 (6 bases). The CDR3 runs 15 residues. V was pared by 3 bases and J by 0 bases, with 11 bases between. Germline values: CDR1 SGDLS, CDR2 YYNGEE. The CDR3 here is CASSGGQKSTDTQYF. CDR3 nucleotides: TGTGCCAGCAGCGGAGGACAGAAAAGCACAGATACGCAGTATTTT.

The CDR3: CASSPEGRTHSPLHF. CDR3 nucleotide sequence: TGTGCCAGCAGCCCCGAAGGCAGGACCCATTCACCCCTCCACTTT. The chain has TRBV7-9 and TRBJ1-6; unclear D gene. Germline CDR1 is SEHNR and CDR2 is FQNEAQ (reference sequence). This CDR3 has 15 residues. Trimming stripped 5 bases from V and 8 bases from J, with 16 bases between.

The chain uses TRBV6-2 or TRBV6-3 and TRBJ1-4; a weak D match, TRBD1 (5 bases). The germline V gene has CDR1 MNHEY and CDR2 SVGEGT. V was pared by 11 bases and J by 7 bases, with 17 bases between. The CDR3 is made up of 13 amino acids. The CDR3 nucleotides read TGTGCCGCCGCGCGTGGGGCACGTGAAAAACTGTTTTTT. Its protein is CAAARGAREKLFF.

This chain links TRBV6-6 with TRBJ2-3; the D gene is possibly TRBD1 (6 bases). Germline assignment: CDR1 MNHNY and CDR2 SVGAGI (reference sequence). The length of the CDR3 is 14 residues. Trimming pared 2 bases from V and 2 bases from J, leaving 8 bases between. CDR3 sequence reads: CASSYKGVTDTQYF. CDR3 in DNA: TGTGCCAGCAGTTACAAGGGGGTCACAGATACGCAGTATTTT.

The V and J genes are TRBV6-4 and TRBJ2-6; D is undetermined. V was trimmed by 10 bases and J by 4 bases, leaving 23 bases between them. Per the germline V gene, CDR1 is MRHNA and CDR2 is SNTAGT. CDR3 length equals 17 residues. CDR3 residues: CAIPPAPAASGANVLTF. CDR3 sequence (DNA): TGTGCCATCCCCCCGGCTCCCGCGGCGTCAGGGGCCAACGTCCTGACTTTC.

The rearrangement uses TRBV7-8 and TRBJ2-1; D gene uncertain. The CDR3 contains 15 residues. Trimming pared 3 bases from V and 4 bases from J, leaving 13 bases between. Per germline, CDR1 SGHVS and CDR2 FQNEAQ. CDR3 bases: TGTGCCAGCAGCTTTTCCGGGTTCTATTACAATGAGCAGTTCTTC. It specifies CASSFSGFYYNEQFF.

The V call is TRBV6-2 or TRBV6-3, the J call TRBJ1-5; 7 bases map to TRBD1. Germline trimming cut 1 base from V and 6 bases from J; bases unmatched to any gene: 6. Germline assignment: CDR1 MNHEY and CDR2 SVGEGT. The CDR3 is 15 amino acids. The CDR3: CASSYWGRQGQPQHF. Here the CDR3 DNA reads TGTGCCAGCAGTTACTGGGGGCGACAGGGTCAGCCCCAGCATTTT.

The genes are TRBV20-1 and TRBJ1-2; D call uncertain. Germline lookup yields CDR1 DFQATT and CDR2 SNEGSKA (reference sequence). Trimming removed 0 bases from V and 6 bases from J, with 8 bases in between. The CDR3 contains 12 residues. CDR3 sequence reads: CSAREGSNGYTF. In nucleotides, the CDR3 is TGCAGTGCTAGAGAAGGATCAAATGGCTACACCTTC.

V usage is TRBV6-2 or TRBV6-3 and J usage is TRBJ2-2, with 11 bases aligning to TRBD2. The CDR3 runs to 18 residues. The V gene's germline CDR1 is MNHEY and CDR2 SVGEGT. J gave up 4 bases and V 2 bases, and 9 bases lay outside the gene matches. The CDR3 sequence is CASSYPSLAGGGTGELFF. CDR3 DNA sequence: TGTGCCAGCAGTTACCCCTCCCTAGCGGGGGGAGGCACCGGGGAGCTGTTTTTT.

The chain is built from TRBV7-2 and TRBJ1-2, with a weak D call TRBD1 (5 bases). The CDR3 extends over 13 amino acids. CDR1 SGHTA and CDR2 FQGNSA come from the germline V gene. Trimming stripped 4 bases from V and 8 bases from J, with 14 bases between. CDR3 sequence: CASSYRGAKGYTF. The CDR3 DNA is TGTGCCAGCAGCTACAGAGGGGCTAAGGGCTACACCTTC. The full variable domain, its missing parts supplied by reference TRBV7-2 and TRBJ1-2, is GAGVSQSPSNKVTEKGKDVELRCDPISGHTALYWYRQSLGQGLEFLIYFQGNSAPDKSGLPSDRFSAERTGGSVSTLTIQRTQQEDSAVYLCASSYRGAKGYTFGSGTRLTVV.

The sample holds a few counts of this clonotype. V and J are TRBV5-1 and TRBJ2-5; 13 bases agree with TRBD2. Germline V gene lookup returns CDR1 SGHRS and CDR2 YFSETQ. The ends lost 4 bases at V and 7 bases at J; junction bases unmatched: 13. The CDR3 runs 17 residues. CDR3 residues: CASSPGLAGERGGTQYF. For the CDR3, the DNA is TGCGCCAGCAGCCCCGGACTAGCGGGGGAGAGAGGTGGGACCCAGTACTTC.